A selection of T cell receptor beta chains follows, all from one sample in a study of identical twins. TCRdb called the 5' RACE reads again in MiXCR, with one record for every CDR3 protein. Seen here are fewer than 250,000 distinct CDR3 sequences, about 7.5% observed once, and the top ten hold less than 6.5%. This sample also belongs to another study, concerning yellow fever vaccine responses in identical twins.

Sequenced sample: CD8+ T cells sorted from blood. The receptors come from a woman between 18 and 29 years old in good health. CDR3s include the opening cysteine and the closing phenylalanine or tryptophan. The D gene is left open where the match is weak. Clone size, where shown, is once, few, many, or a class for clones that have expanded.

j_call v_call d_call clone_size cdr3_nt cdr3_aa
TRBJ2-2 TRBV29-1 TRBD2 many TGCAGCGTTAGGACTAGCGAGGAGAGCGGGGAGCTGTTTTTT CSVRTSEESGELFF
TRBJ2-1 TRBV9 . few TGTGCCAGCACCAACGGGGGTAGCTCCTACAATGAGCAGTTCTTC CASTNGGSSYNEQFF
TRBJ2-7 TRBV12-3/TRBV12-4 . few TGTGCCAGCAGTTCGTGGCGGCCCTACGAGCAGTACTTC CASSSWRPYEQYF
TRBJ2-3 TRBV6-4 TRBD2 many TGTGCCAGCAGTGACTCTAGCGGGAGGGCCACAGATACGCAGTATTTT CASSDSSGRATDTQYF
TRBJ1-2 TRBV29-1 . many TGCAGCGTTGGTCAGGCCACGCAGGGCGGCTACACCTTC CSVGQATQGGYTF
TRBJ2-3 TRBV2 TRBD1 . TGTGCCAGCAGTGAGTGGGACAGCTCCACAGATACGCAGTATTTT CASSEWDSSTDTQYF
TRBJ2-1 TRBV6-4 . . TGTGCCACCCTATGCCTCGGTAGTGAGCAGTTCTTC CATLCLGSEQFF
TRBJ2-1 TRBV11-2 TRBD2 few TGTGCCAGCAGCTTAGAATTAGCGGGAGCCTACAATGAGCAGTTCTTC CASSLELAGAYNEQFF
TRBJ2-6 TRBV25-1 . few TGTGCCAGCAGTGAATTCGGTAGCGGAGAGTGGAGCTCTGGGGCCAACGTCCTGACTTTC CASSEFGSGEWSSGANVLTF
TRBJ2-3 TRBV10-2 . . TGCGCCAGCAGTGTCGAGGGGACACTCGGCACAGATACGCAGTATTTT CASSVEGTLGTDTQYF
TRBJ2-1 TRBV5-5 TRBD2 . TGTGCCAGCAGCTTGACTAGCGGGAGTGGGAGGGAGCAGTTCTTC CASSLTSGSGREQFF
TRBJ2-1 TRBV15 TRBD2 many TGTGCCACCAGCAGAGATCCCTTAGCGGGAGGGCTGAAGTGGCAATACAATGAGCAGTTCTTC CATSRDPLAGGLKWQYNEQFF
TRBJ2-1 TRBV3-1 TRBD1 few TGTGCCAGCAGCCAAGATGGAGACAGGGTGTACAATGAGCAGTTCTTC CASSQDGDRVYNEQFF
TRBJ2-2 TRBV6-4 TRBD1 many TGTGCCAGCAGTACGGGACAGGGGAACACCGGGGAGCTGTTTTTT CASSTGQGNTGELFF
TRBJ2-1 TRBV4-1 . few TGCGCCAGCAGCCAAGAACAGGAATCCTACAATGAGCAGTTCTTC CASSQEQESYNEQFF
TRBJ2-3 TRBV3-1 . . TGTGCCAGCAGCCCATGGCCCCGAAGCACAGATACGCAGTATTTT CASSPWPRSTDTQYF
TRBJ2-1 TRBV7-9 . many TGTGCCAGCAGCTTAGAAGGCAGGATGAATGAGCAGTTCTTC CASSLEGRMNEQFF
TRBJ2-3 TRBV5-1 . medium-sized TGTGCCAGCAGCTTAAGCACAGATACGCAGTATTTT CASSLSTDTQYF
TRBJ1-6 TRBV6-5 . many TGTGCCAGCAGTTACTCTATCGGAATGTATAATTCACCCCTCCACTTT CASSYSIGMYNSPLHF
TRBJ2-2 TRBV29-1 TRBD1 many TGCAGCGTGCCCGGGACAGAGAACACCGGGGAGCTGTTTTTT CSVPGTENTGELFF
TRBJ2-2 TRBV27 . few TGTGCCAGCAGTTTAGGGGTAGTCCCGAGCATCCCCGGGGAGCTGTTTTTT CASSLGVVPSIPGELFF
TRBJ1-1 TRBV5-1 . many TGCGCCAGCAGCGGAGAGACAGGGAACACTGAAGCTTTCTTT CASSGETGNTEAFF
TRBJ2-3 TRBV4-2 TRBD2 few TGTGCCAGCAGCCAAGACCCCACTAGCGGGGGGTTCACAGATACGCAGTATTTT CASSQDPTSGGFTDTQYF
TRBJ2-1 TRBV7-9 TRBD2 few TGTGCCAGCAGCCCGGGGGGTACTAGCTCCTACAATGAGCAGTTCTTC CASSPGGTSSYNEQFF
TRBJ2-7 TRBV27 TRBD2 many TGTGCCAGCAGTCTACTACTAGCGGTACCCGCCTACGAGCAGTACTTC CASSLLLAVPAYEQYF
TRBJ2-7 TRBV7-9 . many TGTGCCAGCAGCCACGATATCTACGAGCAGTACTTC CASSHDIYEQYF
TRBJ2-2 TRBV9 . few TGTGCCAGCAGCCCCCTCGAGGCAGCGAACACCGGGGAGCTGTTTTTT CASSPLEAANTGELFF
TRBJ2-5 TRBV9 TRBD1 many TGTGCCAGCAGCGACCCGGACAGGGGAGGCCTGGAGACCCAGTACTTC CASSDPDRGGLETQYF
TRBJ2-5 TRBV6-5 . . TGTGCCAGCAGTTACTCTCCCAGCCGGGAGACCCAGTACTTC CASSYSPSRETQYF
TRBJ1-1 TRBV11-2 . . TGTGCCAGCAGCTTAGATCCATCGGGGGCGACTGAAGCTTTCTTT CASSLDPSGATEAFF
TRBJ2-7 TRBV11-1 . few TGTGCCAGCAGCTTAGGTCCTGATGTGACGAAGAGTTGGACCTACGAGCAGTACTTC CASSLGPDVTKSWTYEQYF
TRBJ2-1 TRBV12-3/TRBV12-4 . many TGTGCCAGCACCCCAGTGGGAGGTGAGCAGTTCTTC CASTPVGGEQFF
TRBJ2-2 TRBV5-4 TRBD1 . TGTGCCAGCAGCTTTCAAGAGGGGGCATGGGACACCGGGGAGCTGTTTTTT CASSFQEGAWDTGELFF
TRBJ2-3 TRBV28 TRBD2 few TGTGCCAGCAATCCTCATGGGAGCGGGAGTGCAGATACGCAGTATTTT CASNPHGSGSADTQYF
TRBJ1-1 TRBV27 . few TGTGCCAGCAGTCCCGGGCCTATGATCTCTGAAGCTTTCTTT CASSPGPMISEAFF
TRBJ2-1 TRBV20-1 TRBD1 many TGCAGTGCCACGGGACAGGGGAACAATGAGCAGTTCTTC CSATGQGNNEQFF
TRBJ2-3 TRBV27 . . TGTGCCAGCAGTCCCGTTTTGCCGGAGGGGGGCACAGATACGCAGTATTTT CASSPVLPEGGTDTQYF
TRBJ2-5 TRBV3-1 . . TGTGCCAGCAGCCAAGATTGGGCAGGCCGAAATCAAGAGACCCAGTACTTC CASSQDWAGRNQETQYF
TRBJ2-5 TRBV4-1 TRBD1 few TGCGCCAGCAGCCTTGGACAGGGAGGTCTAGAGACCCAGTACTTC CASSLGQGGLETQYF
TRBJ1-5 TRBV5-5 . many TGTGCCAGCAGCCCGTCTGGGGGGCAGCCCCAGCATTTT CASSPSGGQPQHF
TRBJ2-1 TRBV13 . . TGTGCCAGCAGCTCAATTTTGGGTAATGAGCAGTTCTTC CASSSILGNEQFF
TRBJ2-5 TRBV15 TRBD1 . TGTGCCTCCCGGGACAGGGAAGAGACCCAGTACTTC CASRDREETQYF
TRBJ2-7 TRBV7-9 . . TGTGCCAGCAGCTTAGCGGGGTTAGGGTACGAGCAGTACTTC CASSLAGLGYEQYF
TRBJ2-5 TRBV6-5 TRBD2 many TGTGCCAGCAGTTATCTAGCGGGGTCCCAAGAGACCCAGTACTTC CASSYLAGSQETQYF
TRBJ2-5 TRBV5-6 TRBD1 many TGTGCCAGCAGCTTGGCCCGGACAGGGACATTGACCCAGTACTTC CASSLARTGTLTQYF
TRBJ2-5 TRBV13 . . TGTGCCAGCAAAACCGAAACCGGGGGAGAGACCCAGTACTTC CASKTETGGETQYF
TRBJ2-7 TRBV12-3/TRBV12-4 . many TGTGCCAGCGGCCCGGTAGGAGGATACGAGCAGTACTTC CASGPVGGYEQYF
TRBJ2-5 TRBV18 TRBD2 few TGTGCCAGCTCACCACCGGGACTAGCGGGAGGCCAAGAGACCCAGTACTTC CASSPPGLAGGQETQYF
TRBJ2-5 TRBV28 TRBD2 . TGTGCCAGCAGTTTAGGATCAGCGGGAAGGGAAGAGACCCAGTACTTC CASSLGSAGREETQYF
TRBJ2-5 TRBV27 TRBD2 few TGTGCCAGCAGTAGCCTAGCGGGAGGGTGGCAAGAGACCCAGTACTTC CASSSLAGGWQETQYF